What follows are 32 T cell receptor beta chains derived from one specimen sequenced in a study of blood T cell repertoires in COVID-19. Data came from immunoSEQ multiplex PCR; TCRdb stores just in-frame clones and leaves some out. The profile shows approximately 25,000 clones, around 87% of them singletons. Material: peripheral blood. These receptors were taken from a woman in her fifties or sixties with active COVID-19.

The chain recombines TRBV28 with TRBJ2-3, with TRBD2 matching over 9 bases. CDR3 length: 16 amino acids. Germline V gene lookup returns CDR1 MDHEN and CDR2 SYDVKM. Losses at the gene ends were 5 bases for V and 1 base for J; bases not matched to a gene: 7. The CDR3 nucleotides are TGTGCCAGCAGTGACCATAGCGGGAGAGGCACAGATACGCAGTATTTT. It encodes CASSDHSGRGTDTQYF.

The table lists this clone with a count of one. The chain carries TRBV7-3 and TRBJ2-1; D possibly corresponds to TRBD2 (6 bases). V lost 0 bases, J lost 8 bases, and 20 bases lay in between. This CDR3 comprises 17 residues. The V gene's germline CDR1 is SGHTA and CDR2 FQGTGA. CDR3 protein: CASSLTAPGLLYHEQFF. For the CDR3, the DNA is TGTGCCAGCAGCTTAACCGCGCCGGGACTGCTGTATCATGAGCAGTTCTTC.

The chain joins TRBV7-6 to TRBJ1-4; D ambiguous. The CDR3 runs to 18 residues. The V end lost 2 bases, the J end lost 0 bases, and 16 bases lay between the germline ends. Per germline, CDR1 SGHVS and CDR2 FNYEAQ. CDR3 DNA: TGTGCCAGCAGCTTACCCCCCCGGGGAACGGCAACTAATGAAAAACTGTTTTTT. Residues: CASSLPPRGTATNEKLFF.

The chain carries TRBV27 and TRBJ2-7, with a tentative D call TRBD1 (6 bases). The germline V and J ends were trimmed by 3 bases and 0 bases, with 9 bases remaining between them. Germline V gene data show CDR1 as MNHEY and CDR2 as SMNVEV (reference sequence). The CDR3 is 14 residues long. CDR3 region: CASSFLGASYEQYF. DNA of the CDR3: TGTGCCAGCAGTTTCCTGGGGGCCTCCTACGAGCAGTACTTC.

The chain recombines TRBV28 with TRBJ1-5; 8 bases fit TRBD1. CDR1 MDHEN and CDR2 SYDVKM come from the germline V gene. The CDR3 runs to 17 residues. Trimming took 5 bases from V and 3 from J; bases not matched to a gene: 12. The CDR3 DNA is TGTGCCAGCAGTCCGCGTTCCCTGGGACAGGTCAATCAGCCCCAGCATTTT. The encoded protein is CASSPRSLGQVNQPQHF.

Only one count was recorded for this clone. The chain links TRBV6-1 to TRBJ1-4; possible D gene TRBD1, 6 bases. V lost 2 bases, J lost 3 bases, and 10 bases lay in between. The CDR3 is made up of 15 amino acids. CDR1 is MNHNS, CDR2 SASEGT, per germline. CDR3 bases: TGTGCCAGCAGTGAATTTTGGACAGCTAATGAAAAACTGTTTTTT. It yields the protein CASSEFWTANEKLFF.

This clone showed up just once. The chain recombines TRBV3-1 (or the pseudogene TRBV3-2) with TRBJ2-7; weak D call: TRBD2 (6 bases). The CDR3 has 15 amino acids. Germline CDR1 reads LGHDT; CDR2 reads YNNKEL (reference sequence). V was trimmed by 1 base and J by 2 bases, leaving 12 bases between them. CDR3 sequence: CASSQGVSGPYEQYF. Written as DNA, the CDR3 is TGTGCCAGCAGCCAAGGGGTTAGCGGCCCCTACGAGCAGTACTTC.

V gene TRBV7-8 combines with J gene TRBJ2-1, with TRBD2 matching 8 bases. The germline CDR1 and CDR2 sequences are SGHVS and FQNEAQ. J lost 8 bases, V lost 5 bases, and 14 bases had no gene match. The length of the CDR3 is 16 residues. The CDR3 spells CASSTQKAGLVYEQFF. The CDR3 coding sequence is TGTGCCAGCAGCACCCAAAAGGCGGGACTAGTTTATGAGCAGTTCTTC.

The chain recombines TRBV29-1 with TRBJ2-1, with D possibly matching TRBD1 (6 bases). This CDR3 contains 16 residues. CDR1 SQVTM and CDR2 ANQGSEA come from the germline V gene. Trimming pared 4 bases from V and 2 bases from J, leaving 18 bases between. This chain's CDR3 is CSVGGPPTGPYNEQFF. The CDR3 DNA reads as TGCAGCGTTGGTGGCCCCCCGACAGGACCCTACAATGAGCAGTTCTTC.

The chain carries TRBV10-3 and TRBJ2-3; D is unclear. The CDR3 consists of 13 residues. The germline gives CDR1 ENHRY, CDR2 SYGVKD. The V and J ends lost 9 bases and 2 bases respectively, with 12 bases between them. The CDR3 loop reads CAIKLGPTDTQYF. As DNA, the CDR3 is TGTGCCATTAAACTTGGGCCCACAGATACGCAGTATTTT.

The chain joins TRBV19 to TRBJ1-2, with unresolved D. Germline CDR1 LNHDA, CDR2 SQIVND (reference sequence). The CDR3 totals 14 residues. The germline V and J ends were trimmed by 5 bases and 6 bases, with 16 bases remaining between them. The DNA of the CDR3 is TGTGCCAGTAGTGCGGGTCGAACCTTCAATGGCTACACCTTC. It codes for CASSAGRTFNGYTF.

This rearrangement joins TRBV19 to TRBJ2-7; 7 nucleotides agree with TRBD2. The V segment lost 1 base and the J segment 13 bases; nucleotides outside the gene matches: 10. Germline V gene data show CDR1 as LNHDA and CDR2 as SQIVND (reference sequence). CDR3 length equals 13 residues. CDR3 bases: TGTGCCAGTAGTATAGCAATCGCGGGAGATGTCTACTTC. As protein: CASSIAIAGDVYF.

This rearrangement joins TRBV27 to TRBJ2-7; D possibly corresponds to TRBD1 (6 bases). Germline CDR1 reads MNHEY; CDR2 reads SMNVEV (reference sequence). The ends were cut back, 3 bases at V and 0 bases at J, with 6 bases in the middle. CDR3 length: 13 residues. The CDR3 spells CASSLGASYEQYF. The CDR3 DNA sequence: TGTGCCAGCAGTTTGGGGGCCTCCTACGAGCAGTACTTC.

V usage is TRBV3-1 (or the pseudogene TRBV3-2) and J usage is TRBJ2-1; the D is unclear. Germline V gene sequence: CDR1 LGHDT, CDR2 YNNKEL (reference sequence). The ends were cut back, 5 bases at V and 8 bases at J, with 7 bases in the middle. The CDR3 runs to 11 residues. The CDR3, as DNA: TGTGCCAGCAGCTCCGCGGATGAGCAGTTCTTC. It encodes CASSSADEQFF.

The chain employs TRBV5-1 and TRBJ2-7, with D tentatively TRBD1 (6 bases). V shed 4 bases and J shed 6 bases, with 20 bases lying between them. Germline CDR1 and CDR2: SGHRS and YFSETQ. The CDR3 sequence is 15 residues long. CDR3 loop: CASSTQGSRIGEQYF. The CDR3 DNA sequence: TGCGCCAGCAGCACACAGGGTTCACGAATCGGCGAGCAGTACTTC.

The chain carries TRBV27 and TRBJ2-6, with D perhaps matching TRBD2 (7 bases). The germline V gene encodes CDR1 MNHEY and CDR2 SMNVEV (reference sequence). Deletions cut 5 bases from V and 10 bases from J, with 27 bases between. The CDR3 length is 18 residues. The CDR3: CASSPPPAGTTFRNVLTF. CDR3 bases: TGTGCCAGCAGTCCACCCCCAGCGGGGACAACGTTCCGGAACGTCCTGACTTTC.

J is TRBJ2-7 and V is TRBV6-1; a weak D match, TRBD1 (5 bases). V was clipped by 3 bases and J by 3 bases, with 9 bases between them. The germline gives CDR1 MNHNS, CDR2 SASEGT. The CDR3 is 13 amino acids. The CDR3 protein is CASSDRRGYEQYF. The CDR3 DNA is TGTGCCAGCAGTGATCGAAGGGGCTACGAGCAGTACTTC.

CDR3 sequence (DNA): TGTGCCAGCAGCCCGGATCGAGGGGGCCGGTCACCCCTCCACTTT. This gives the protein CASSPDRGGRSPLHF. V gene TRBV3-1 (or the pseudogene TRBV3-2) combines with J gene TRBJ1-6, with 7 nucleotides matching TRBD1. V dropped 4 bases and J dropped 10; count of bases not matched to a gene: 10. The CDR3 has 15 residues. Germline lookup yields CDR1 LGHDT and CDR2 YNNKEL (reference sequence).

The CDR3 loop reads CASSYPERLGYTF. The CDR3, as DNA: TGTGCCAGCAGTTACCCGGAGCGGCTCGGCTACACCTTC. The chain recombines TRBV6-2 or TRBV6-3 with TRBJ1-2, with D hard to call. The CDR3 is 13 amino acids. CDR1 and CDR2 from the germline V gene are MNHEY and SVGEGT. Trimming took 2 bases from V and 8 from J, leaving 12 bases between them.

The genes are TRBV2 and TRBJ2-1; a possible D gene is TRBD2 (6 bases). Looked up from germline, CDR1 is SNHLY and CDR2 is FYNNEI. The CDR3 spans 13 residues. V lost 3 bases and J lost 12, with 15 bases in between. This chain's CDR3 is CASSELDSGAQFF. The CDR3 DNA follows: TGTGCCAGCAGTGAGCTTGATAGCGGAGCGCAGTTCTTC.

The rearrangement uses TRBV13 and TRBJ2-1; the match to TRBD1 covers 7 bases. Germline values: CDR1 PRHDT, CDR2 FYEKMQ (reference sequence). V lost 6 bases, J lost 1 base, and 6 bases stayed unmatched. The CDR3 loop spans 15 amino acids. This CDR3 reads CASSVGQVSYNEQFF. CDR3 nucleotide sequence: TGTGCCAGCAGTGTAGGACAGGTATCCTACAATGAGCAGTTCTTC.

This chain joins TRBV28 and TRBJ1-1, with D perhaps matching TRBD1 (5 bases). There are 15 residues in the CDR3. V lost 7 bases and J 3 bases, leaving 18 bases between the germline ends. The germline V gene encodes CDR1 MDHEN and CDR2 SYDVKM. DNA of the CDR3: TGTGCCAGCACCAATGCGGGGGTATCCTACACTGAAGCTTTCTTT. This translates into CASTNAGVSYTEAFF.

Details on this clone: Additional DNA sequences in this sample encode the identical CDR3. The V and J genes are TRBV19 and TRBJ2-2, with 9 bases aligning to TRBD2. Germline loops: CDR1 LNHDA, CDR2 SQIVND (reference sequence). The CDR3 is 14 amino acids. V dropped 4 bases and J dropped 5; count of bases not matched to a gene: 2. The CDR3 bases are TGTGCCAGTAGTAGTAGCGGGAGTACCGGGGAGCTGTTTTTT. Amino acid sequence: CASSSSGSTGELFF.

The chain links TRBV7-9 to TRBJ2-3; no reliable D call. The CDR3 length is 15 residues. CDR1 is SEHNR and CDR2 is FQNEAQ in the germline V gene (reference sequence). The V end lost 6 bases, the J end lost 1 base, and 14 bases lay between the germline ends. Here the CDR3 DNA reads TGTGCCAGCAGACCGGTCCTGATCGGCACAGATACGCAGTATTTT. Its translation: CASRPVLIGTDTQYF.

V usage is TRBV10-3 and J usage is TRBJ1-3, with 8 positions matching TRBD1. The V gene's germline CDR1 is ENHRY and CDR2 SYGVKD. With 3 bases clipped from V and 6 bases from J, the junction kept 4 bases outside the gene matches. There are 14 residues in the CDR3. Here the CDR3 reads CAISDGQGANTIYF. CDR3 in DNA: TGTGCCATCAGTGACGGGCAGGGGGCAAACACCATATATTTT.

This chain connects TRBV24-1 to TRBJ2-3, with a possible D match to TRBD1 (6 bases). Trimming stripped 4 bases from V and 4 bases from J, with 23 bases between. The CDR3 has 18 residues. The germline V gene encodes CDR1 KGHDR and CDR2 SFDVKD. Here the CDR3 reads CATSELLFGPTGPDTQYF. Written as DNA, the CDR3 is TGTGCCACCAGTGAACTTCTTTTCGGGCCTACAGGGCCAGATACGCAGTATTTT.

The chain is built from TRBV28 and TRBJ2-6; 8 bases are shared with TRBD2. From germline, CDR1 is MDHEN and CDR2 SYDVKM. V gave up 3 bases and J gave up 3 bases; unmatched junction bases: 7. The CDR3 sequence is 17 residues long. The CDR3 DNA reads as TGTGCCAGCAGTTTCCCCCCCGGGGGGGATGGGGCCAACGTCCTGACTTTC. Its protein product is CASSFPPGGDGANVLTF.

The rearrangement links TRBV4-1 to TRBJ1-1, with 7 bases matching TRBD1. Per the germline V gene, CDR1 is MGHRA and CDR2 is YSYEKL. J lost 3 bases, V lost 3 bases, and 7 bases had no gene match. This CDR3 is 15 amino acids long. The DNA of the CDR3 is TGCGCCAGCAGCCAGTCTAGGGGGCTTTACACTGAAGCTTTCTTT. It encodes CASSQSRGLYTEAFF.

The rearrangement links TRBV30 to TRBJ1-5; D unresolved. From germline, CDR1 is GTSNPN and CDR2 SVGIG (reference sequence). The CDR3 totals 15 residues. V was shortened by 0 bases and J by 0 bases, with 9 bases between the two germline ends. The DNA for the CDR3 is TGTGCCTGGAGTGTACGGGGATATAGCAATCAGCCCCAGCATTTT. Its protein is CAWSVRGYSNQPQHF.

CDR3 protein: CASSLSIRGHARELFF. CDR3 nucleotides: TGTGCCAGCAGTTTATCGATTCGGGGACACGCCCGGGAGCTGTTTTTT. The chain recombines TRBV28 with TRBJ2-2, with D maybe TRBD1 (6 bases). Per germline, CDR1 MDHEN and CDR2 SYDVKM. Deletions cut 1 base from V and 9 bases from J, with 18 bases between. This CDR3 is built from 16 residues.

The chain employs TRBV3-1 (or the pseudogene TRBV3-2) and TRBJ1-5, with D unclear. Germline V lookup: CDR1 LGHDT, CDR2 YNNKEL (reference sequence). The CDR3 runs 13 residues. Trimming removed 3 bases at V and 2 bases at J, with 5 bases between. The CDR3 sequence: CASSHPGNQPQHF. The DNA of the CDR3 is TGTGCCAGCAGCCACCCGGGCAATCAGCCCCAGCATTTT.

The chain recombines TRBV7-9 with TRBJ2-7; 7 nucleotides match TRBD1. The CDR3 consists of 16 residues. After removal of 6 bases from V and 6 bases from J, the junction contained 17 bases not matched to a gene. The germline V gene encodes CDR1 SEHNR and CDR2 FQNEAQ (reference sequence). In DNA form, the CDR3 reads TGTGCCAGCAGTCACACCCCCGGACAGGTCCTAGGCGAGCAGTACTTC. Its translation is CASSHTPGQVLGEQYF.